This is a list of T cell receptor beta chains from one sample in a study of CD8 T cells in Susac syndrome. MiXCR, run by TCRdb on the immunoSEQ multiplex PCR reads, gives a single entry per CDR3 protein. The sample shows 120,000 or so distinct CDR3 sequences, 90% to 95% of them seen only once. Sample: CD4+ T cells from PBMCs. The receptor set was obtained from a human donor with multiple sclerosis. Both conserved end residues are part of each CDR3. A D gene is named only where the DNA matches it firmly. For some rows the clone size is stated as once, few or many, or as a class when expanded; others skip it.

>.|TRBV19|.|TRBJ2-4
TGTGCCACCTGGGACAAAAACATTCAGTACTTC
CATWDKNIQYF
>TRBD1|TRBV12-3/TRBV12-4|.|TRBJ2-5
TGTGCCAGCAGTCCCCCGGGACAGGGATGGGAGACCCAGTACTTC
CASSPPGQGWETQYF
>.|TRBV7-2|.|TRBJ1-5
TGTGCCAGCAGCCGCCCACGCGAGCCCCAGCATTTT
CASSRPREPQHF
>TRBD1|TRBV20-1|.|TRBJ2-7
TGCAGTGCTAGAGATCCGGGACAGGAGCAGTACTTC
CSARDPGQEQYF
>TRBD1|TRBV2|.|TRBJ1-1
TGTGCCAGCAGTGGACAGGGAGGGGGTGACGCTTTCTTT
CASSGQGGGDAFF
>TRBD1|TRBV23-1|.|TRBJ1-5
TGCGCCAGCACGGGACAGGGTGATAGCAATCAGCCCCAGCATTTT
CASTGQGDSNQPQHF
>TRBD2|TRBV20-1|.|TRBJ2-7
TGCAGTGCTAGCCAACCCGGGACTAGCGGGAGGGCCGGGCAGTACTTC
CSASQPGTSGRAGQYF
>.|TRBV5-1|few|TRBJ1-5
TGCGCCAGCAGCTTGGCCGGGACAAAAAATCAGCCCCAGCATTTT
CASSLAGTKNQPQHF
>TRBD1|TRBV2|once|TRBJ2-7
TGTGCCAGCACCATAGGACAGGGGAAAGACGAGCAGTACTTC
CASTIGQGKDEQYF
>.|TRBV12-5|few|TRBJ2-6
TGTGCTAGTGGGGGATCTGGGGCCAACGTCCTGACTTTC
CASGGSGANVLTF
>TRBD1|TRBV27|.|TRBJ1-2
TGTGCCAGCCCCCTCGGACAGGAGGGGCACTATGGCTACACCTTC
CASPLGQEGHYGYTF
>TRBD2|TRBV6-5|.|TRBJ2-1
TGTGCCAGCAAAGGGGAGGGCCCCTACAATGAGCAGTTCTTC
CASKGEGPYNEQFF
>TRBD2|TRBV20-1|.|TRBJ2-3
TGCAGTGCTAGAGAGCGGGGGGGCCGAGGAAATACGCAGTATTTT
CSARERGGRGNTQYF
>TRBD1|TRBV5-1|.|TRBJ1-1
TGCGCCAGCAGCTCGGGACAGGGTTTGGGCACTGAAGCTTTCTTT
CASSSGQGLGTEAFF
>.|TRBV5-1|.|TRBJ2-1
TGCGCCAGCAGCTTGAACCACAATGAGCAGTTCTTC
CASSLNHNEQFF
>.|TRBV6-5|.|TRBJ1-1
TGTGCCAGCAGGGCCATGAGGGGGAACACTGAAGCTTTCTTT
CASRAMRGNTEAFF
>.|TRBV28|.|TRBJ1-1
TGTGCCAGCAGTTCAGGGCCCACTGAAGCTTTCTTT
CASSSGPTEAFF
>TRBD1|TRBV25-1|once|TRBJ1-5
TGTGCCAGCAGTGAAGGGACAGGGAGCAATCAGCCCCAGCATTTT
CASSEGTGSNQPQHF
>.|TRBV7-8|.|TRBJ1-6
TGTGCCAGCAGCTTTGTCCGGGACCGGGATTCACCCCTCCACTTT
CASSFVRDRDSPLHF
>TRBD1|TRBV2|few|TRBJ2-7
TGTGCCAGCAGTGTCTGGGACAGGGACCACGAGCAGTACTTC
CASSVWDRDHEQYF
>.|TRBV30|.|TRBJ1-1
TGTGCCTGGAGTAGGCGGGGAACTGAAGCTTTCTTT
CAWSRRGTEAFF
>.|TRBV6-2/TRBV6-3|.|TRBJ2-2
TGTGCCAGCAGTTCTCACATCACCGGGGAGCTGTTTTTT
CASSSHITGELFF
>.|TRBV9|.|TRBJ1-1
TGTGCCAGCAGCGTAGATGGAGGGAACACTGAAGCTTTCTTT
CASSVDGGNTEAFF
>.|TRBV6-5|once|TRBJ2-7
TGTGCCAGCAGCGCCACAGGGAAACACGAGCAGTACTTC
CASSATGKHEQYF
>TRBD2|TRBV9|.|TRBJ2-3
TGTGCCAGCAGCGTAGGGTCACTAGCGGGGGGGACAGATACGCAGTATTTT
CASSVGSLAGGTDTQYF
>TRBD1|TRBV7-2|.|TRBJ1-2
TGTGCCAGCAGCTTGGGACAGGGGTTTGATGGCTACACCTTC
CASSLGQGFDGYTF
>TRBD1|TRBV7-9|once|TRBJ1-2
TGTGCCAGCAGTTCGGGACAGTACTATGGCTACACCTTC
CASSSGQYYGYTF
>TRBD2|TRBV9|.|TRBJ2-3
TGTGCCAGCAGCGCATACCTAGCGGGGGGGGCTGATACGCAGTATTTT
CASSAYLAGGADTQYF
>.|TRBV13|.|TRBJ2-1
TGTGCCAGCAGTCGGGGGAGGCCGGCAAGATCTGAGCAGTTCTTC
CASSRGRPARSEQFF
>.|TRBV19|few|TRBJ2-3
TGTGCCAGTAGTCCCAGACTAGGGACAGATACGCAGTATTTT
CASSPRLGTDTQYF
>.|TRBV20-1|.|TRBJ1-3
TGCAGTGCTTTTCGAGGAAACACCATATATTTT
CSAFRGNTIYF
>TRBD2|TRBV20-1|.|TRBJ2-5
TGCAGTGCTTTAGCGGGAGTCGAGACCCAGTACTTC
CSALAGVETQYF
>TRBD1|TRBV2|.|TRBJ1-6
TGTGCCAGCGGGGGGGCAGGGGGTTTTAATTCACCCCTCCACTTT
CASGGAGGFNSPLHF
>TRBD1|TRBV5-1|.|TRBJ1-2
TGCGCCAGCAGCTTATGGAGGGACAGCTTTGGAGATGAAGCTAACTATGGCTACACCTTC
CASSLWRDSFGDEANYGYTF
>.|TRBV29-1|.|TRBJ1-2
TGCAGCGCTAGATTGGAGTCCTTTAACTATGGCTACACCTTC
CSARLESFNYGYTF
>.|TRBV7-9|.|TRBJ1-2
TGTGCCAGCAGCTTCCTGGCCAGGGATGGCTACACCTTC
CASSFLARDGYTF
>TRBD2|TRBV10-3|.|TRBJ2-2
TGTGCCATCAGGGGACTAGCGGGAAACACCGGGGAGCTGTTTTTT
CAIRGLAGNTGELFF
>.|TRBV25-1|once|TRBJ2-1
TGTGCCAGCAGTGAAGGGGTAGCGGACAATGAGCAGTTCTTC
CASSEGVADNEQFF
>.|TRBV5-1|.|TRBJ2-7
TGCGCCAGCAGCTTACCCACGAGGGACTACGAGCAGTACTTC
CASSLPTRDYEQYF
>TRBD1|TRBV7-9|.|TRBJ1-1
TGTGCCAGCAGCTTAGCTCTCGGGACAGGGGGCAATGAAGCTTTCTTT
CASSLALGTGGNEAFF
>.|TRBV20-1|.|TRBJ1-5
TGCAGTGCTAGATGGGGGGAGGTGGGTCAGCCCCAGCATTTT
CSARWGEVGQPQHF
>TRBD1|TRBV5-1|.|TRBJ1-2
TGCGCCAGCAGCCGTGGACAGGGCCTGGGCTACACCTTC
CASSRGQGLGYTF
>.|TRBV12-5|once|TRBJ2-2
TGTGCTAGTTCGGCTGTTAACACCGGGGAGCTGTTTTTT
CASSAVNTGELFF
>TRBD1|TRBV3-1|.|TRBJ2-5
TGTGCCAGCAGCCAGCAGGGGGAAGAGACCCAGTACTTC
CASSQQGEETQYF
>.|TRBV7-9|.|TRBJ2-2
TGTGCCAGCAGCCGTACAGGTGGAATCGCGAACACCGGGGAGCTGTTTTTT
CASSRTGGIANTGELFF
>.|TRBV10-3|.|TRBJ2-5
TGTGCCATCAGTGAAATCCGGGGAGAGACCCAGTACTTC
CAISEIRGETQYF
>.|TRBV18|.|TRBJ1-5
TGTGCCAGCTCACCACCCCAGGGGCCCTCAAATCAGCCCCAGCATTTT
CASSPPQGPSNQPQHF
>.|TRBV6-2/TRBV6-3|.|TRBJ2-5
TGTGCCAGCAGCTTTAGTGGCGGGGCCCAGTACTTC
CASSFSGGAQYF
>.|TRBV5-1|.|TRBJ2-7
TGCGCCAGCAGCTCGGGGGGCCAGGAGCAGTACTTC
CASSSGGQEQYF
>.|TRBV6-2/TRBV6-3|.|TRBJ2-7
TGTGCCAGCAGGACCAGCGGCTACGAGCAGTACTTC
CASRTSGYEQYF
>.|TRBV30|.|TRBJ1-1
TGTGCCTGGAGTGTAGGGCCAAGGCCGAACACTGAAGCTTTCTTT
CAWSVGPRPNTEAFF
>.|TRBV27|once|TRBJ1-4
TGTGCCAGTTGCGGGGCAGATAATGAAAAACTGTTTTTT
CASCGADNEKLFF
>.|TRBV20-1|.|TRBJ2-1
TGCAGTGCTAGAGAGGGCGCCAGCTCCTACAATGAGCAGTTCTTC
CSAREGASSYNEQFF
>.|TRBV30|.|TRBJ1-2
TGTGCCTGGAGCGCAAGGGGCGGTGGCTACACCTTC
CAWSARGGGYTF
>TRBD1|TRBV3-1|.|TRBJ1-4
TGTGCCAGCAGCCAAGGGACCCAGGGGGGTGAAAAACTGTTTTTT
CASSQGTQGGEKLFF
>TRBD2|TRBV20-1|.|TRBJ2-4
TGCAGTGCCCCCGGACTAGCGGGAGCGGGGGTCAAAAACATTCAGTACTTC
CSAPGLAGAGVKNIQYF
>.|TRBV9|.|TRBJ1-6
TGTGCCAGCAGCGCCGACAGGTCCTCCTATAATTCACCCCTCCACTTT
CASSADRSSYNSPLHF
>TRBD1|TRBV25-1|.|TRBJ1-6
TGTGCCAGCAGTGACCACGGACAGGGGGCGGGAAATTCACCCCTCCACTTT
CASSDHGQGAGNSPLHF
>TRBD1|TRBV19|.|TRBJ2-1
TGTGCCAGCTGGGCCGGAGGGACAGGCCAACGGAATGAGCAGTTCTTC
CASWAGGTGQRNEQFF